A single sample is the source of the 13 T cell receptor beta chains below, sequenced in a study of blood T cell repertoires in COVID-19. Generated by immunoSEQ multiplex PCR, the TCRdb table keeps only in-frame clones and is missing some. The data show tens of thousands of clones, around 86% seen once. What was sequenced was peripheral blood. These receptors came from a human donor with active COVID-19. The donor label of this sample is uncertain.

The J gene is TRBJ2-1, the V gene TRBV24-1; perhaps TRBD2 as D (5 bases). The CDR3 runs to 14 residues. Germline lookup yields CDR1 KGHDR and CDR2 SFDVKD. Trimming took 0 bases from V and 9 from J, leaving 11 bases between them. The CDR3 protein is CATSDLISGGEQFF. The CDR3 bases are TGTGCCACCAGTGATTTGATAAGTGGAGGTGAGCAGTTCTTC.

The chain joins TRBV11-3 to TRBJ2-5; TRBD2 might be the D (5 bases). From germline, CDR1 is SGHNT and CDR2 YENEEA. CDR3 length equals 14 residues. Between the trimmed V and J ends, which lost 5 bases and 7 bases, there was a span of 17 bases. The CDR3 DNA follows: TGTGCCAGCAGCCAAACCGGCGCAGGAGGGACCCAGTACTTC. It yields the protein CASSQTGAGGTQYF.

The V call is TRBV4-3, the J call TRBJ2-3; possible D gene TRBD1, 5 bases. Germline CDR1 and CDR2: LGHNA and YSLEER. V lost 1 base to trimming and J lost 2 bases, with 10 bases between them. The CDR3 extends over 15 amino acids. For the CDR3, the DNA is TGCGCCAGCAGCCAAGGACAGCAGTCCACAGATACGCAGTATTTT. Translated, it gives CASSQGQQSTDTQYF.

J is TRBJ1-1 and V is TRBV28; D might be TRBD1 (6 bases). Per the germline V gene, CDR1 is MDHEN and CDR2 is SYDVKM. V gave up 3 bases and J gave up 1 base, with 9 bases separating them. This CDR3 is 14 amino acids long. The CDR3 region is CASSLGGGNTEAFF. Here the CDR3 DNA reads TGTGCCAGCAGTTTGGGAGGGGGGAACACTGAAGCTTTCTTT.

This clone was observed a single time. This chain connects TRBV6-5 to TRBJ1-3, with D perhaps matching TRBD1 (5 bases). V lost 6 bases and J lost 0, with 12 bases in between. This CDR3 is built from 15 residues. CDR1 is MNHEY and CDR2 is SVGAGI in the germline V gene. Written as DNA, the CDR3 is TGTGCCAGCAGCCGAAGACAGAGCTCTGGAAACACCATATATTTT. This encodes CASSRRQSSGNTIYF.

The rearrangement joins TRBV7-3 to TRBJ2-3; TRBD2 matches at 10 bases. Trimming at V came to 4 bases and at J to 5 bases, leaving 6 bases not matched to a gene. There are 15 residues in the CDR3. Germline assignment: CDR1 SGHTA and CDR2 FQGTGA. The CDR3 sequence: CASSWLAGEVDTQYF. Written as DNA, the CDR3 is TGTGCCAGCAGCTGGCTAGCGGGGGAGGTAGATACGCAGTATTTT.

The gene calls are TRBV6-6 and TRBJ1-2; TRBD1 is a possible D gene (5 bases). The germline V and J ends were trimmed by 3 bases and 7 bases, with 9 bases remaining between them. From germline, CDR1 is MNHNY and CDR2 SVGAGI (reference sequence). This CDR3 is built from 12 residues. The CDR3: CASSYQGPGYTF. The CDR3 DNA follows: TGTGCCAGCAGTTATCAGGGTCCTGGCTACACCTTC.

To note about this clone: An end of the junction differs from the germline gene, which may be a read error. The CDR3 DNA reads TGTGCCAGCAGCGTAGGGGAGACACCCTACGATGAGCAGTTCTTC. Residues: CASSVGETPYDEQFF. This chain joins TRBV9 and TRBJ2-1; D is perhaps TRBD2 (5 bases). The germline CDR1 and CDR2 sequences are SGDLS and YYNGEE. The CDR3 is made up of 15 amino acids. The entire variable domain, with the rest obtained from reference TRBV9 and TRBJ2-1, is as follows: DSGVTQTPKHLITATGQRVTLRCSPRSGDLSVYWYQQSLDQGLQFLIQYYNGEERAKGNILERFSAQQFPDLHSELNLSSLELGDSALYFCASSVGETPYDEQFFGPGTRLTVL.

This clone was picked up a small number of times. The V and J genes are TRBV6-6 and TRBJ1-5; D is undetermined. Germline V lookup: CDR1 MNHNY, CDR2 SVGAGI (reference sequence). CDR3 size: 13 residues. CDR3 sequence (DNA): TGTGCTCTTGCCGTGGCCAGCAATCAGCCCCAGCATTTT. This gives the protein CALAVASNQPQHF.

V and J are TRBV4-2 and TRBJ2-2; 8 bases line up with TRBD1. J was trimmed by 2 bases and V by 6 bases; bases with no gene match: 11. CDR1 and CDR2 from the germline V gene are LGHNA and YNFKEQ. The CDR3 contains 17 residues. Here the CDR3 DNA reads TGTGCCAGCAGTCTAAAGCGGACAGGGCTAAACACCGGGGAGCTGTTTTTT. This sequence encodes CASSLKRTGLNTGELFF.

The CDR3 DNA follows: TGTGCCAGCAGCTTAGCTGGCAGGGGTTACAATGAGCAGTTCTTC. It codes for CASSLAGRGYNEQFF. The rearrangement joins TRBV11-2 to TRBJ2-1; possibly TRBD1 for D (6 bases). V gave up 1 base and J gave up 4 bases, with 11 bases separating them. This CDR3 contains 15 residues. Germline V gives CDR1 SGHAT, CDR2 FQNNGV.

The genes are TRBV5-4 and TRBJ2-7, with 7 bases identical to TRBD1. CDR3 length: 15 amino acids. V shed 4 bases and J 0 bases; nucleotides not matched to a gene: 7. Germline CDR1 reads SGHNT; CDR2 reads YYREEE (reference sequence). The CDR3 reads CASSREQGYSYEQYF. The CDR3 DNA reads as TGTGCCAGCAGCCGCGAACAGGGGTACTCCTACGAGCAGTACTTC.

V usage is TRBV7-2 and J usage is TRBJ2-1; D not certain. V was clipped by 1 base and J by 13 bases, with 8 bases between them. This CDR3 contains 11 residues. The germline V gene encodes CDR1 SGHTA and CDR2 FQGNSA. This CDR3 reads CASSLVGSQFF. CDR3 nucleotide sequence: TGTGCCAGCAGCTTAGTGGGCTCCCAGTTCTTC.